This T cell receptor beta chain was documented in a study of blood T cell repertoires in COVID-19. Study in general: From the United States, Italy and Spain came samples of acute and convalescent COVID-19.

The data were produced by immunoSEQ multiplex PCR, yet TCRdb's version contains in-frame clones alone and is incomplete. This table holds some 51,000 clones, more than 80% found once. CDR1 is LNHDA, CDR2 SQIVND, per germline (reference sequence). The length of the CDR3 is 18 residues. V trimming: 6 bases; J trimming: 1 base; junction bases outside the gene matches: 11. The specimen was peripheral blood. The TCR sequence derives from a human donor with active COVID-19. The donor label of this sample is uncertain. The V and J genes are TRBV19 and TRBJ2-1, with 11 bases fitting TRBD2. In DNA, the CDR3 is TGTGCCAGTAGCAGACTAGGGGCTAGCGGGAGGTCCTACAATGAGCAGTTCTTC. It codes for CASSRLGASGRSYNEQFF.